The sequence of this TCR beta chain was determined in a study of T cell responses to AZD1222 COVID-19 vaccine. Findings of the study overall: Vaccination with two AZD1222 doses was followed by a rise in Spike-specific TCR breadth and depth. Clonal diversity may have been underestimated in mostly white British donors. Repertoires were sampled only after the peak T cell response.

TCRdb's copy holds only in-frame clones and misses some; the assay was immunoSEQ multiplex PCR. The data contain some 96,000 clones, more than 70% of them seen just once; the ten biggest clones take up 15% to 20%. This CDR3 has 13 amino acids. With 2 bases removed from V and 5 bases from J, the gap between germline ends came to 9 bases. Germline-derived CDR1 and CDR2 are MNHEY and SVGAGI. A word on this clone: Its cognate antigen is unknown.

Material: peripheral blood, obtained 28 days after the second AZD1222 dose. This chain uses TRBV6-5 with TRBJ1-2; D is uncertain. This TCR derives from an adult who received the AZD1222 COVID-19 vaccine. CDR3 nucleotide sequence: TGTGCCAGCAGTTACCTATCCAATTATGGCTACACCTTC. It is translated as CASSYLSNYGYTF.